The subject of this entry is one T cell receptor (beta chain). How the authors handled the data: Amplified reference gene primers provided the basis for estimating nucleated cell counts. TCRdb keeps only in-frame clones here, not all; method: immunoSEQ multiplex PCR. The DNA was the basis for D and trimming; V, J and clone size are from that table. Seen here are 150,000 to 200,000 clones, around four fifths observed once, and the top ten hold 13% to 15%. This sample is part of a study of blood T cell repertoires in COVID-19. About the research overall: Acute and convalescent COVID-19 specimens originated in the United States, Italy and Spain. Sample material is recorded as cDNA or gDNA derived from T cells, B-cell-depleted T cells, or PBMCs.

Trimming cost V 0 bases and J 7 bases; bases outside gene matches: 2. CDR3 length: 15 residues. Germline CDR1 SGHRS, CDR2 YFSETQ. The sequenced sample consisted of peripheral blood. V is TRBV5-1 and J is TRBJ1-4; 11 positions agree with TRBD1. The clonotype originates from a man between 25 and 39 years old with active or convalescent COVID-19. Written as DNA, the CDR3 is TGCGCCAGCAGCTTGGAAGGGACAGGGGGTGAAAAACTGTTTTTT. As protein: CASSLEGTGGEKLFF.